This entry describes one TCR beta chain. This clonotype was detected ten times or more. Its antigen specificity is not known. Nothing much larger sits one base from this clone, and base qualities are not available. V is pared back by 4 bases and J by 7 bases, with 13 bases lying between the germline termini. In the germline V gene, CDR1 corresponds to MNHEY and CDR2 to SVGAGI. Counted from cysteine to phenylalanine, this CDR3 has 13 amino acids. Only the CDR3 part of the read is kept: 39 bases, read in frame from the first base. The data originate from a study of Graves' ophthalmopathy and Graves' hyperthyroidism (dated by TCRdb to the late 2010s). A note on the overall study: Peripheral blood samples were taken at the time of initial diagnosis, before any treatment was given. After sampling, hyperthyroidism patients received methimazole starting at 30 mg daily, and ophthalmopathy patients received high-dose intravenous methylprednisolone. In total, 135 blood samples were TCR-sequenced: fewer than 50 ophthalmopathy, some 75 hyperthyroidism and 17 hyperthyroidism-to-ophthalmopathy patients. For training and testing, the 95 to 100 patients in the discovery cohort were randomly divided in a 7:3 ratio. In about six hyperthyroidism patients, the T-cell repertoires found in thyroid tissue were compared with those found in blood. An independent validation cohort comprised 18 to 20 hyperthyroidism patients and 15 to 17 patients who later progressed from hyperthyroidism to ophthalmopathy. A discovery set of about 99 patients (roughly 41 ophthalmopathy, 55 to 60 stable hyperthyroidism) was enrolled to explore V-J signatures distinguishing ophthalmopathy from hyperthyroidism. The study used TCR beta repertoire signatures to distinguish Graves' ophthalmopathy from Graves' hyperthyroidism and to predict progression to ophthalmopathy.

Results and caveats for the whole study, not just this receptor: Sample size was not predetermined statistically, and investigators were not blinded to group allocation. In validation, the model predicted ophthalmopathy progression with about 71% sensitivity and about 77% specificity; 12 predicted patients were CT-confirmed with GO in a median of approximately 6.5 months. Among expanded thyroid clonotypes with frequency above 0.001, most also showed up in blood, which suggests that blood repertoires may reflect the thyroid immune response. In cross-validation, the 13-signature model distinguished ophthalmopathy from stable hyperthyroidism with just over 85% sensitivity and about 81% specificity, while in the test set the corresponding values were roughly 80% and 75%.

TCR beta CDR3 regions were amplified from RNA transcripts for repertoire sequencing. The first round of RT-PCR was done with HTBI primers and the Qiagen OneStep RT-PCR kit, and was followed by a second round of multiplex PCR, then size selection and purification. Sequencing of the libraries was carried out on an Illumina HiSeq2000 in paired-end mode with 100 bp reads. The study's own analysis went as follows. SOAPnuke was used for read processing, and reads with adapters, uncalled bases, a mean Phred below 15, or no exact constant-primer or identifier match were discarded. COPE v1.2.5 was used to merge high-quality paired reads. Unique nucleotide sequences were defined as clonotypes and aligned to IMGT TRB V, D and J references using MiTCR v1.1. Only V-J combinations with frequency above 0.0001 were analysed, covering over 98% of repertoires. For each V-J combination, a TCR clonal expansion and chaos score was defined as the ratio of F50 clonal expansion to chaos observed in the TCRdist matrix. Welch's t-statistics and random forest were used to reduce the features to about twelve V-J combinations, which were then used as input to a naive Bayes classifier. Thyroid-blood repertoire similarity was quantified with the Morisita-Horn index. Using fastp at Q25 and MiXCR, TCRdb reprocessed the public reads and kept productive beta chains. Rows are unified per CDR3 protein, each entry keeping the most common DNA and genes. TCRdb's processing, not the authors', yielded these V and J calls. This sample has hundreds of thousands of distinct CDR3 sequences in its table, and roughly 20% of those were observed once. Jointly, the top ten make up more than 5.5% of the sample.

A patient counted as having stable hyperthyroidism if there was no progression to ophthalmopathy within 18 months of follow-up. Patients with hyperthyroidism were aged 18 to 65 years, had been newly diagnosed, and had a disease duration of less than 2 months. Patients with other autoimmune diseases, uncontrolled infections, pregnancy or lactation were excluded. Diagnosis was based on clinical symptoms, serum thyroxine, TRAb, thyroid ultrasound and orbital computed tomography. Ficoll-Paque density gradient centrifugation was used to isolate PBMCs from around 9.1 ml of fresh peripheral blood. Trizol reagent was used to extract the total RNA, and its quality was then checked on an Agilent 2100 Bioanalyzer.

Sample: peripheral blood. This clonotype originated in a woman aged 18-35 years with stable Graves' hyperthyroidism. Some clones in this sample may be carry-over from other donors' samples. Donor details come from another sample of the same person, matched by shared clones. The chain links TRBV6-5 with TRBJ1-2; no D gene call is confident. CDR3 reads: CASSSTVSGGYTF. Here is the DNA: TGTGCCAGCAGTTCTACAGTTTCAGGTGGCTACACCTTC.